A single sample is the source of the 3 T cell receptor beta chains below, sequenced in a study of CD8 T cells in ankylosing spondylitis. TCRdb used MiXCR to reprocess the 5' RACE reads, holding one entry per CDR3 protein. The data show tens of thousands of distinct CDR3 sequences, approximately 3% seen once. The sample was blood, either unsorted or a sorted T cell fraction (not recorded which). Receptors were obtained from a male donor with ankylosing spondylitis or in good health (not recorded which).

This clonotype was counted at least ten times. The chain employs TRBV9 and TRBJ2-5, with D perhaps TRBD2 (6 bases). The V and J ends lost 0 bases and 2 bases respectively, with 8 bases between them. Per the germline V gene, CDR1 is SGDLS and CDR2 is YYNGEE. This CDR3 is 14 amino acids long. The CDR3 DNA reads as TGTGCCAGCAGCGTAGTGGGGGGACAAGAGACCCAGTACTTC. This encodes CASSVVGGQETQYF.

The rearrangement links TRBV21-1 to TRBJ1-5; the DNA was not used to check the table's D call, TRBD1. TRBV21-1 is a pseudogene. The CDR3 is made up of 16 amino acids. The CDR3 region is CASSKGAAQRGQPQHF. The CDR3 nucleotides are TGTGCCAGCAGCAAAGGGGCGGCTCAAAGGGGTCAGCCCCAGCATTTT.

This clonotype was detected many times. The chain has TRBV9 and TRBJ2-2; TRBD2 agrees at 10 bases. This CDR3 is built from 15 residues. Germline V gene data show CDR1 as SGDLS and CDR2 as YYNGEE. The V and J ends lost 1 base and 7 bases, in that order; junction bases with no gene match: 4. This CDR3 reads CASSVLAGAHGELFF. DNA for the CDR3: TGTGCCAGCAGCGTACTAGCGGGGGCCCACGGGGAGCTGTTTTTT.